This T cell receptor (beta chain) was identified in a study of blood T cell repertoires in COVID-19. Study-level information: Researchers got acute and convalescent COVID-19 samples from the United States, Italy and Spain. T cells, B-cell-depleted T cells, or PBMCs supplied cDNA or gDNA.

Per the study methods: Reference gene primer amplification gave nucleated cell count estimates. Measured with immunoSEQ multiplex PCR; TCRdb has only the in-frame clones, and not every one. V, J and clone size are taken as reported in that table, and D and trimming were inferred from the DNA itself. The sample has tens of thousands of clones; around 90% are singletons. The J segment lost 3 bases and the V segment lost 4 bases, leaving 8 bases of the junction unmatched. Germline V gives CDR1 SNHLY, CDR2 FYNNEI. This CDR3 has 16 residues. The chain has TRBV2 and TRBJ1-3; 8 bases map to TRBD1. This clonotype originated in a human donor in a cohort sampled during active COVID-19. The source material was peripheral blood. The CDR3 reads CASSGQGLIFGNTIYF. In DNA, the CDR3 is TGTGCCAGCAGTGGACAGGGGTTAATCTTTGGAAACACCATATATTTT.